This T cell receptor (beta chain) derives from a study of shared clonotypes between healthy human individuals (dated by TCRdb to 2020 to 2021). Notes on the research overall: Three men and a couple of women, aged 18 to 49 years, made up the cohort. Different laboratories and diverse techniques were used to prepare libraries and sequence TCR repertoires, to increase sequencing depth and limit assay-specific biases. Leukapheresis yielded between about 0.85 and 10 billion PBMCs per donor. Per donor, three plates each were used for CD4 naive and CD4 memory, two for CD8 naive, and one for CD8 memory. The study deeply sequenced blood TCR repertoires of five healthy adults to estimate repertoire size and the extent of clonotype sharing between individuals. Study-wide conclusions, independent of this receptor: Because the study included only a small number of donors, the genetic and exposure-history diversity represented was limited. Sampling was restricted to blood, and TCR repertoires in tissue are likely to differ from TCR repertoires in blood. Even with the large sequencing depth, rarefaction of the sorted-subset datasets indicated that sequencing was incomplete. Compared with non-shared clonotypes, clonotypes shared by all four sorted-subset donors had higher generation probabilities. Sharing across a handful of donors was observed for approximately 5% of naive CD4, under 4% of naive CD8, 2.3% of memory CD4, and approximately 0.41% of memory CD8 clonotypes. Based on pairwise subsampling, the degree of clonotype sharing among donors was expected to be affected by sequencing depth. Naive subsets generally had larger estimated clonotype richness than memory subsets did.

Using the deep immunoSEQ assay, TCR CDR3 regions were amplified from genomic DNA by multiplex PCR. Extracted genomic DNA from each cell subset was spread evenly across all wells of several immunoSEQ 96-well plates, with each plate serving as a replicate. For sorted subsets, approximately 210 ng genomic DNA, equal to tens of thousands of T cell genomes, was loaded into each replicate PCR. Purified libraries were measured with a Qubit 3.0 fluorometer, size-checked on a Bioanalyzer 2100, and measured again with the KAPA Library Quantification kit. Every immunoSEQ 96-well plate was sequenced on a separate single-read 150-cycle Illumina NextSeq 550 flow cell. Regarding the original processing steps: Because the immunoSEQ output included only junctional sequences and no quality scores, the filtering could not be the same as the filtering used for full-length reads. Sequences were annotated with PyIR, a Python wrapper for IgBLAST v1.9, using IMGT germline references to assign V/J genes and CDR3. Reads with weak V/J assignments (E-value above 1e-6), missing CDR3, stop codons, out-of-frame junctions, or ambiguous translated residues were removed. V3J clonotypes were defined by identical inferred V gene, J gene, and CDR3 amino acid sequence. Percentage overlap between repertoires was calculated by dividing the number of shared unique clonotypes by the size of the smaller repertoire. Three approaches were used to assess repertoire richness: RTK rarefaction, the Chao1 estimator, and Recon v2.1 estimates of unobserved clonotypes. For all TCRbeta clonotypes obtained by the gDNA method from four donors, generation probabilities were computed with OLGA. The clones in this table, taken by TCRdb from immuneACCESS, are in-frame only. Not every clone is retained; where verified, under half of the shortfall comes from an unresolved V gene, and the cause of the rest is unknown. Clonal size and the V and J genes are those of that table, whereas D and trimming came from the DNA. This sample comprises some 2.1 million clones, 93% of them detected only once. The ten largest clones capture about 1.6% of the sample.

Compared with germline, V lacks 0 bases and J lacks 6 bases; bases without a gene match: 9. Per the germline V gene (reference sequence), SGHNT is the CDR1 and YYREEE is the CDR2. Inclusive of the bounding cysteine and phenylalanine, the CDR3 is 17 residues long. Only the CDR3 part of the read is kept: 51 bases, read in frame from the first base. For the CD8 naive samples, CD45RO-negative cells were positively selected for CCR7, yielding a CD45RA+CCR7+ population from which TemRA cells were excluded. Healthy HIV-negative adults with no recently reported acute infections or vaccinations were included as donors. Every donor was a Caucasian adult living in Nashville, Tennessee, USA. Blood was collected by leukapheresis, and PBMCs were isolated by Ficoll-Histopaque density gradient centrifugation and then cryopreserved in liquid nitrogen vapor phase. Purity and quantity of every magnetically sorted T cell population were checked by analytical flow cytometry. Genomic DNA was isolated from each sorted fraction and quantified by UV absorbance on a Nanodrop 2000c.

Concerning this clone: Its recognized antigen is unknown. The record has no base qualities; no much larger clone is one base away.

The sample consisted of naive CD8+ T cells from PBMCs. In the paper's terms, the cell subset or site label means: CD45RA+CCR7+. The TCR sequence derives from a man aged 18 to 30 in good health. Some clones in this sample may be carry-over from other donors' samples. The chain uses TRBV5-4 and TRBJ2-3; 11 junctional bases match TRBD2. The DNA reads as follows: TGTGCCAGCAGCTTGGACACTAGCGGGAGTACTTCTGATACGCAGTATTTT. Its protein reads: CASSLDTSGSTSDTQYF. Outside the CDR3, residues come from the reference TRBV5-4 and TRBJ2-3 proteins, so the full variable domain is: ETGVTQSPTHLIKTRGQQVTLRCSSQSGHNTVSWYQQALGQGPQFIFQYYREEENGRGNFPPRFSGLQFPNYSSELNVNALELDDSALYLCASSLDTSGSTSDTQYFGPGTRLTVL.